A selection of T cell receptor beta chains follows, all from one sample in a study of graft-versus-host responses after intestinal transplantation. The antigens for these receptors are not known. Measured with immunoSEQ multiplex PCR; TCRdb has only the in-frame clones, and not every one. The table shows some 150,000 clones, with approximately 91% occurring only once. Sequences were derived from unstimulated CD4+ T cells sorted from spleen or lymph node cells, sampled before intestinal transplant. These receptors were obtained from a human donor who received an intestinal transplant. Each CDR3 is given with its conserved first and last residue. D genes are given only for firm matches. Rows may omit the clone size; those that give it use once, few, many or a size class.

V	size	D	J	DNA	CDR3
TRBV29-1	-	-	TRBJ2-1	TGCAGCGTTGGCTCGCTAGCTAACAATGAGCAGTTCTTC	CSVGSLANNEQFF
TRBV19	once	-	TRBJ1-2	TGTGCCAGTAGTATGGGGGACAATAACTATGGCTACACCTTC	CASSMGDNNYGYTF
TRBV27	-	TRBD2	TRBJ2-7	TGTGCCAGCAGTTTGCGCCAGACTAGCGGGAACCGCTTACAACTCTACGAGCAGTACTTC	CASSLRQTSGNRLQLYEQYF
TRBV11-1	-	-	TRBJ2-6	TGTGCCAGCAGCTTGTCCCACTCTGGGGCCAACGTCCTGACTTTC	CASSLSHSGANVLTF
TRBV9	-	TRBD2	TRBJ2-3	TGTGCCAGCAGCCTTCAGCCGGGACTAGCGGGAGGGCCGTCAGATACGCAGTATTTT	CASSLQPGLAGGPSDTQYF
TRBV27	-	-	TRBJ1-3	TGTGCCAGCAGTTTAGAGGAAGGGGACGACCTAAAAGAAACCGGAAACACCATATATTTT	CASSLEEGDDLKETGNTIYF
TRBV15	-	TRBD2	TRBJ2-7	TGTGCCACCAGCAGAGGCCAGGGAGGGTACGAGCAGTACTTC	CATSRGQGGYEQYF
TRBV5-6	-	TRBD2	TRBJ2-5	TGTGCCAGCAGCCGGACTAGCGGGAGTGTGGAGACCCAGTACTTC	CASSRTSGSVETQYF
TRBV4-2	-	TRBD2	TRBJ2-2	TGTGCCAGCAGCCAAGCCCGTAGCGGGGGCAGGGGCGGGGAGCTGTTTTTT	CASSQARSGGRGGELFF
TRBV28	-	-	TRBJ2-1	TGTGCCAGCAGTCGATTGTCCGGGTACGCGTTAGGTGTCAATGAGCAGTTCTTC	CASSRLSGYALGVNEQFF
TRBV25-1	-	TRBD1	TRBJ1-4	TGTGCCAGCAGTCGGTCCGGACAGGGAGGAAATGAAAAACTGTTTTTT	CASSRSGQGGNEKLFF
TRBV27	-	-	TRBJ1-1	TGTGCCAGCAGTTCCTCGACGAACAGGGAAGCTTTCTTT	CASSSSTNREAFF
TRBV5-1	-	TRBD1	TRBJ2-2	TGCGCCAGCAGCTTGTTGGGACAGGCGTCGAACACCGGGGAGCTGTTTTTT	CASSLLGQASNTGELFF
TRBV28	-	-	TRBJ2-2	TGTGCCAGCAGTCTAGCAGGGATTGGCGGGGAGCTGTTTTTT	CASSLAGIGGELFF
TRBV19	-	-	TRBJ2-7	TGTGCCAGTAGTTCGGGGGAATCCTACGAGCAGTACTTT	CASSSGESYEQYF
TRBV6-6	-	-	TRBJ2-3	TGTGCCAGCAGACTCGACTCGATCACAGATACGCAGTATTTT	CASRLDSITDTQYF
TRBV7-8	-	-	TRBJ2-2	TGTGCCAGCAGCTTATTAGCAGCGATAGCCGGGGAGCTGTTTTTT	CASSLLAAIAGELFF
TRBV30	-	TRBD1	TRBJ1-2	TGTGCCCGATCTATGGGAGAGGGGGCTCGCTATGGCTACACCTTC	CARSMGEGARYGYTF
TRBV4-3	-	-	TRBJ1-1	TGCGCCAGCAGCCAAGTAACAGGGTGGGGGAACACTGAAGCTTTCTTT	CASSQVTGWGNTEAFF
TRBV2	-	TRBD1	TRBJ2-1	TGTGCCAGCCAATTTGACAGGGGTACTTACAATGAGCAGTTCTTC	CASQFDRGTYNEQFF
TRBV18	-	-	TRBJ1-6	TGTGCCAGCTCACCCGAACAGAGGAATTCACCCCTCCACTTT	CASSPEQRNSPLHF
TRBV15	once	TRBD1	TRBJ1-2	TGTGCCACCAGCAGAGATTCATCGCACAGGGGACGGGATGGCTACACCTTC	CATSRDSSHRGRDGYTF